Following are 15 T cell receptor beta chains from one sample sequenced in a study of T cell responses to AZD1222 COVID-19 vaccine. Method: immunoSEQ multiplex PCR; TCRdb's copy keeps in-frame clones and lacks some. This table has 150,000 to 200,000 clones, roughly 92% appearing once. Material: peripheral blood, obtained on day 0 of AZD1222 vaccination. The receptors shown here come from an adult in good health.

The CDR3 loop reads CASSQLTGLSISDTQYF. In nucleotides, the CDR3 is TGTGCCAGCAGCCAACTCACAGGGTTATCAATCTCGGATACGCAGTATTTT. V usage is TRBV14 and J usage is TRBJ2-3; TRBD1 is a possible D gene (6 bases). The length of the CDR3 is 17 residues. The V and J ends lost 2 bases and 6 bases respectively, with 21 bases between them. Germline loops: CDR1 SGHDN, CDR2 FVKESK.

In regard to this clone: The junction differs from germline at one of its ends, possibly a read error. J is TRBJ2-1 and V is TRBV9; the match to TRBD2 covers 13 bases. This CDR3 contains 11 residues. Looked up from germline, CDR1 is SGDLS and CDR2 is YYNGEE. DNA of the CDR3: TGTGCCAGCAGCGGGACTAGCGGGAGCGTCTTC. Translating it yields CASSGTSGSVF.

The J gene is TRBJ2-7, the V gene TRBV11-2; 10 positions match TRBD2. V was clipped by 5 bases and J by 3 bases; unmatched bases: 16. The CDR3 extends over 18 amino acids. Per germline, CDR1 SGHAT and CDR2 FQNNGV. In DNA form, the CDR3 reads TGTGCCAGCAGCCGTACGAGTCAAGCGGGAGGGCGTGACTACGAGCAGTACTTC. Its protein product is CASSRTSQAGGRDYEQYF.

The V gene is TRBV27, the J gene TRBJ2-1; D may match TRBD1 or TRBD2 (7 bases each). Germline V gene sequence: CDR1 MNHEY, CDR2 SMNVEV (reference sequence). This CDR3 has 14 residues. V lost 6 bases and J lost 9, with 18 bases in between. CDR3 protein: CASRPPGGVGEQFF. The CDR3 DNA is TGTGCCAGCAGGCCTCCAGGGGGGGTTGGTGAGCAGTTCTTC.

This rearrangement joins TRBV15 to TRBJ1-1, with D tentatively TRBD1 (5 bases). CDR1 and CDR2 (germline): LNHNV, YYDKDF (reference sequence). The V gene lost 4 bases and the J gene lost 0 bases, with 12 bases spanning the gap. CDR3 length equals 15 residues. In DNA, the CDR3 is TGTGCCACCAGCAAACAGGACGGTTTGAACACTGAAGCTTTCTTT. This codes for CATSKQDGLNTEAFF.

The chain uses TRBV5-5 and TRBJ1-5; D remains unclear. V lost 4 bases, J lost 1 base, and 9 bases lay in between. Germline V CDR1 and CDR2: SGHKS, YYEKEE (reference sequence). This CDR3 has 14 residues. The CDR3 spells CASSMTRSNQPQHF. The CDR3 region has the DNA TGTGCCAGCAGCATGACAAGGAGCAATCAGCCCCAGCATTTT.

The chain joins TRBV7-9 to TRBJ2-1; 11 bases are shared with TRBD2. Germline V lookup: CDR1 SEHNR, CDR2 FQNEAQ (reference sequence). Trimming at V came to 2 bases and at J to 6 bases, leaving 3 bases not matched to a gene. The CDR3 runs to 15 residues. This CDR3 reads CASSLTSGSGNEQFF. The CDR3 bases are TGTGCCAGCAGCTTAACTAGCGGGAGTGGCAATGAGCAGTTCTTC.

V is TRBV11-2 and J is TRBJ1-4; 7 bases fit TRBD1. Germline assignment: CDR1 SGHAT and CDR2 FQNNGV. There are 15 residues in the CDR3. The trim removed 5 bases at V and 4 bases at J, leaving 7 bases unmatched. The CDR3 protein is CASSLQQGINEKLFF. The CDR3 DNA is TGTGCCAGCAGCCTGCAACAGGGGATTAATGAAAAACTGTTTTTT.

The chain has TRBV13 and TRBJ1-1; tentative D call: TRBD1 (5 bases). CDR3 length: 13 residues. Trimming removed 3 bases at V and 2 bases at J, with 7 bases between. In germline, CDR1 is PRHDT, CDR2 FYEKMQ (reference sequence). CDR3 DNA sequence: TGTGCCAGCAGCTTGGACACCAACACTGAAGCTTTCTTT. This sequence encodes CASSLDTNTEAFF.

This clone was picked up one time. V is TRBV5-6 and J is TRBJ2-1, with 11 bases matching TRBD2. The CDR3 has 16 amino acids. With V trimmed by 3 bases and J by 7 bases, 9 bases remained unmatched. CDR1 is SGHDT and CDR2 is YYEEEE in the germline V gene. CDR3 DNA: TGTGCCAGCAGCTGGGGGGCTAGCGGGAGGAAGAATGAGCAGTTCTTC. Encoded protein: CASSWGASGRKNEQFF.

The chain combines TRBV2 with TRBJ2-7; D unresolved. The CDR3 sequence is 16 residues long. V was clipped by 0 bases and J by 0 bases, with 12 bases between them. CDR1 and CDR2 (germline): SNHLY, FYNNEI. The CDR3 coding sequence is TGTGCCAGCAGTGAAGCTCCCCGCTTCAGCTCCTACGAGCAGTACTTC. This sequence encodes CASSEAPRFSSYEQYF.

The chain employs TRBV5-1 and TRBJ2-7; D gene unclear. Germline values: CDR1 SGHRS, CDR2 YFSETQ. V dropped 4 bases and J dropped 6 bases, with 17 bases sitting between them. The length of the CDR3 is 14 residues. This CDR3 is CASSPNEVGLEQYF. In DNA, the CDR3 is TGCGCCAGCAGCCCTAATGAAGTAGGGCTCGAGCAGTACTTC.

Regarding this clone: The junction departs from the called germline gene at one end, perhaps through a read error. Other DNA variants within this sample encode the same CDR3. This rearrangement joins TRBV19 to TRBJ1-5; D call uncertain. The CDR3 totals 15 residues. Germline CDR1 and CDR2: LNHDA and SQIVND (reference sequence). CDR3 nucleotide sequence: TGTGCCAGCAGTATAGATCGGGCGGGCAATCAGCCCCAGCATTTT. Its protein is CASSIDRAGNQPQHF.

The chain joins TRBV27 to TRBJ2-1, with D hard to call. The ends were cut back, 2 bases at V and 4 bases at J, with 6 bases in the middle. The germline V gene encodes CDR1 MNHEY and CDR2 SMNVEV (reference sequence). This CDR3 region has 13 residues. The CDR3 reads CASSLDTYNEQFF. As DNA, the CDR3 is TGTGCCAGCAGTTTAGACACTTACAATGAGCAGTTCTTC.

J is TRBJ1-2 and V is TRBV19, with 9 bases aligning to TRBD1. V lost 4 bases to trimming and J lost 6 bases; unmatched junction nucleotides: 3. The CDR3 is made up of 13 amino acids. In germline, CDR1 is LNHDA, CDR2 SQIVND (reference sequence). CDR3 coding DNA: TGTGCCAGTAGTACTCGGACAGGGGATGGCTACACCTTC. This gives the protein CASSTRTGDGYTF.